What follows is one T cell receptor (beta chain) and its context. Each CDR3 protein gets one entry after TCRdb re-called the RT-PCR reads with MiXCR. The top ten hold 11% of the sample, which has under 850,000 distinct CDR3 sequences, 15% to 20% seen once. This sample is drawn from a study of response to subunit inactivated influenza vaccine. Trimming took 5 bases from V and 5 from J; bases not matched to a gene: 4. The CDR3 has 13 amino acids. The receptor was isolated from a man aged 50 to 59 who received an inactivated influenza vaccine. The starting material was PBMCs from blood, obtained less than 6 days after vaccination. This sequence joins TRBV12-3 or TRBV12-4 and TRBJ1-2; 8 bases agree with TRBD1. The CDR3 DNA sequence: TGTGCCAGCAGTCGGACAGGGCGGTATGGCTACACCTTC. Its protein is CASSRTGRYGYTF.